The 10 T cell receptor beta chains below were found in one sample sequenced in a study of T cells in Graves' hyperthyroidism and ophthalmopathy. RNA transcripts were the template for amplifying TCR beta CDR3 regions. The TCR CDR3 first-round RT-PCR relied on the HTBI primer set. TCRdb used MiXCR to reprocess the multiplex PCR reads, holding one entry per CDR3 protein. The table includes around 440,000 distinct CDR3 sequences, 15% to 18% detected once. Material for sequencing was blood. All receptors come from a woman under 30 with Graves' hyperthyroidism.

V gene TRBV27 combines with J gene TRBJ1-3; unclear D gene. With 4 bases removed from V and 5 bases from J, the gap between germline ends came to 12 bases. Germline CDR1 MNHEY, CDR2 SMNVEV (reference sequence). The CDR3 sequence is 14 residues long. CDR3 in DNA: TGTGCCAGCAGTTCCGTAGCCGCCAGAAACACCATATATTTT. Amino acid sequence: CASSSVAARNTIYF.

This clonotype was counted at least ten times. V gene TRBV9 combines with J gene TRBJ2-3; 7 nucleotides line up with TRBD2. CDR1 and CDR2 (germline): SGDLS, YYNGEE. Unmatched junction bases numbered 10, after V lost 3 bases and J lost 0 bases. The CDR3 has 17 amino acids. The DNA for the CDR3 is TGTGCCAGCAGCGCCCATTGGGGCGGGGGAAGCACAGATACGCAGTATTTT. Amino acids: CASSAHWGGGSTDTQYF.

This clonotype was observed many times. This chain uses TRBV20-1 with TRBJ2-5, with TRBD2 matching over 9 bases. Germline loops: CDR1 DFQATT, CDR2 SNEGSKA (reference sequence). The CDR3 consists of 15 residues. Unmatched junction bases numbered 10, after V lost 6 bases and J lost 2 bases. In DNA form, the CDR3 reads TGCAGTGCCCGGCCAGCGGGGGGAAGACAAGAGACCCAGTACTTC. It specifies CSARPAGGRQETQYF.

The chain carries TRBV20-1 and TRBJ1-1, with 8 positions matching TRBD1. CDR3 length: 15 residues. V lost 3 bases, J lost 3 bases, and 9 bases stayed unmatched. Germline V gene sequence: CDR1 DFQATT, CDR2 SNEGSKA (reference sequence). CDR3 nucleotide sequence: TGCAGTGCTAGGGCAAGGGGGGACAGGTACACTGAAGCTTTCTTT. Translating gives CSARARGDRYTEAFF.

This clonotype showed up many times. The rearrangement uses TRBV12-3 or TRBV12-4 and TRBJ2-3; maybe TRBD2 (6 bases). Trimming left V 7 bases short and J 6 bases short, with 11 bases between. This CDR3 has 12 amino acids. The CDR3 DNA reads TGTGCCAGCAACTATGGGACTGATACGCAGTATTTT. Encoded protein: CASNYGTDTQYF.

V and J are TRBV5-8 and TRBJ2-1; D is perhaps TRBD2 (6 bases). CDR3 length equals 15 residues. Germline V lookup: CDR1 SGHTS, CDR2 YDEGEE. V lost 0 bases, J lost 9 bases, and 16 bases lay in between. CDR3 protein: CASSLGGTGLREQFF. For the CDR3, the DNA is TGTGCCAGCAGCTTGGGAGGGACTGGGTTACGTGAGCAGTTCTTC.

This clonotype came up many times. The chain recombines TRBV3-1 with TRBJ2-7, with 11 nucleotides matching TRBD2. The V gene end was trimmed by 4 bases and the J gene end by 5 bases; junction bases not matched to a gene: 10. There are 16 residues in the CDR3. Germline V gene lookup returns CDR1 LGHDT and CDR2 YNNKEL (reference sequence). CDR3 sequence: CASSPGLAGSGNEQYF. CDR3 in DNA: TGTGCCAGCAGCCCTGGACTAGCGGGTTCTGGAAACGAGCAGTACTTC.

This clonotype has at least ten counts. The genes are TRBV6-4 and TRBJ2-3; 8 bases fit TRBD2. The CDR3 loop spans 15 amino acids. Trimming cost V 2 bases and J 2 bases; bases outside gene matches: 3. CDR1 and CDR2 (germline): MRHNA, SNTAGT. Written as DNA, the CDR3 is TGTGCCAGCAGTGACGGGACTAGTGACACAGATACGCAGTATTTT. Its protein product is CASSDGTSDTDTQYF.

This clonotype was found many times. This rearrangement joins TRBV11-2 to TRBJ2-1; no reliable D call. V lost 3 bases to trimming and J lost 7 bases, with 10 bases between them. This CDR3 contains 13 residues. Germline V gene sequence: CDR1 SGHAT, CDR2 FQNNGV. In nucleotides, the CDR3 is TGTGCCAGCAGCTTCTTGACCCTGAATGAGCAGTTCTTC. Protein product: CASSFLTLNEQFF. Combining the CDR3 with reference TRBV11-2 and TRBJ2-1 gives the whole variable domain EAGVAQSPRYKIIEKRQSVAFWCNPISGHATLYWYQQILGQGPKLLIQFQNNGVVDDSQLPKDRFSAERLKGVDSTLKIQPAKLEDSAVYLCASSFLTLNEQFFGPGTRLTVL.

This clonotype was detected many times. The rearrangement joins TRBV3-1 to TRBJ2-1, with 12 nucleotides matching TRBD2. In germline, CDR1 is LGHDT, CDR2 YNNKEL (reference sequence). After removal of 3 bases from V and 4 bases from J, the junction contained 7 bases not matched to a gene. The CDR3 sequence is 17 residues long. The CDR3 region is CASSHDGLAGQYNEQFF. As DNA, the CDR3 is TGTGCCAGCAGCCACGACGGACTAGCGGGGCAGTACAATGAGCAGTTCTTC.